The 22 T cell receptor beta chains listed next were all sequenced from one sample in a study of CD8 T cells in ankylosing spondylitis. Using its own MiXCR run on the 5' RACE reads, TCRdb lists one record per CDR3 protein. Of a few hundred thousand distinct CDR3 sequences in the sample, approximately 20% are singletons; the top ten hold roughly a third. The sequencing sample was made of blood, either unsorted or a sorted T cell fraction (not recorded which). Receptors were obtained from a male donor with ankylosing spondylitis or in good health (not recorded which).

The chain uses TRBV29-1 and TRBJ2-1; D gene unclear. The CDR3 has 10 residues. V dropped 0 bases and J dropped 15 bases, with 9 bases sitting between them. The germline gives CDR1 SQVTM, CDR2 ANQGSEA. For the CDR3, the DNA is TGCAGCGTTGAAGACGGGCAGGCGTTCTTC. It is translated as CSVEDGQAFF.

Many counts were recorded for this clonotype. The chain recombines TRBV27 with TRBJ2-7; D possibly corresponds to TRBD2 (6 bases). This CDR3 spans 14 amino acids. The germline V gene encodes CDR1 MNHEY and CDR2 SMNVEV (reference sequence). V was pared by 8 bases and J by 5 bases, with 19 bases between. CDR3 region: CASAGSLEGHEQYF. As DNA, the CDR3 is TGTGCCAGCGCGGGGAGTTTAGAGGGGCACGAGCAGTACTTC.

The sample holds a few counts of this clonotype. The J gene is TRBJ2-1, the V gene TRBV5-5; unclear D gene. Germline V CDR1 and CDR2: SGHKS, YYEKEE (reference sequence). This CDR3 has 13 residues. V was trimmed by 3 bases and J by 4 bases, leaving 8 bases between them. CDR3 loop: CASSSDLYNEQFF. The CDR3 DNA sequence: TGTGCCAGCAGCTCGGATCTTTACAATGAGCAGTTCTTC.

This clonotype has only a few counts. This chain's CDR3 is CASSLMGRGGNEQFF. The CDR3 nucleotides are TGTGCCAGCAGCTTAATGGGAAGGGGGGGCAATGAGCAGTTCTTC. This chain connects TRBV13 to TRBJ2-1, with a tentative D call TRBD2 (7 bases). This CDR3 contains 15 residues. Germline V gene sequence: CDR1 PRHDT, CDR2 FYEKMQ (reference sequence). V gave up 2 bases and J gave up 6 bases, with 14 bases separating them.

This clonotype has a count of ten or more. This chain uses TRBV10-3 with TRBJ2-2; 7 bases are shared with TRBD2. The CDR3 covers 15 residues. V shed 2 bases and J 9 bases; nucleotides not matched to a gene: 9. Germline CDR1 ENHRY, CDR2 SYGVKD. The CDR3 DNA reads TGTGCCATCAGTGAGGTGCTAGCGGCCCAATGGGAGCTGTTTTTT. Translating gives CAISEVLAAQWELFF.

The gene calls are TRBV18 and TRBJ2-2; D possibly matches TRBD1 or TRBD2 (5 bases each). Trimming left V 2 bases short and J 6 bases short, with 10 bases between. CDR1 KGHSH and CDR2 LQKENI come from the germline V gene. This CDR3 is built from 14 residues. CDR3: CASSPLRGAGELFF. The CDR3 region has the DNA TGTGCCAGCTCACCATTACGAGGGGCCGGGGAGCTGTTTTTT.

This chain uses TRBV12-3 or TRBV12-4 with TRBJ2-1; D unclear. CDR3 size: 14 residues. V was trimmed by 6 bases and J by 2 bases, leaving 11 bases between them. The CDR3 spells CASSADGAYNEQFF. In DNA form, the CDR3 reads TGTGCCAGCAGCGCGGACGGAGCCTACAATGAGCAGTTCTTC.

This clonotype has ten or more counts. The chain recombines TRBV7-2 with TRBJ1-1; 8 nucleotides line up with TRBD1. Germline CDR1 reads SGHTA; CDR2 reads FQGNSA. The V and J ends lost 6 bases and 6 bases, in that order; junction bases with no gene match: 6. CDR3 length: 13 amino acids. Here the CDR3 reads CASSWTGWAEAFF. Here the CDR3 DNA reads TGTGCCAGCAGTTGGACAGGGTGGGCTGAAGCTTTCTTT.

The chain employs TRBV12-5 and TRBJ2-7, with D possibly being TRBD2 (6 bases). Per the germline V gene, CDR1 is LGHNT and CDR2 is FRNRAP. V gave up 6 bases and J gave up 4 bases, with 13 bases separating them. This CDR3 comprises 13 residues. The CDR3: CASGPGDAYEQYF. In DNA form, the CDR3 reads TGTGCTAGTGGGCCGGGGGACGCATACGAGCAGTACTTC.

The CDR3 bases are TGTGCCAGCAGCACTAGAGAGCCCTACGAGCAGTACTTC. Encoded protein: CASSTREPYEQYF. V and J are TRBV28 and TRBJ2-7, with D possibly matching TRBD2 (5 bases). The CDR3 consists of 13 residues. V was clipped by 6 bases and J by 2 bases, with 11 bases between them. Germline CDR1 is MDHEN and CDR2 is SYDVKM.

In its sample, this clonotype was seen a few times. The chain is built from TRBV6-5 and TRBJ2-5; possible D gene TRBD1, 5 bases. The CDR3 length is 16 residues. Germline V CDR1 and CDR2: MNHEY, SVGAGI. The V end was cut by 0 bases, the J end by 1 base, with 12 bases between. CDR3 coding DNA: TGTGCCAGCAGTTACTCGGTACAGGAGACCCAAGAGACCCAGTACTTC. Translation: CASSYSVQETQETQYF.

The chain has TRBV4-1 and TRBJ2-3; 9 bases are shared with TRBD2. CDR3 length: 16 residues. The J segment lost 4 bases and the V segment lost 4 bases, leaving 9 bases of the junction unmatched. CDR1 and CDR2 from the germline V gene are MGHRA and YSYEKL. The CDR3 bases are TGCGCCAGCAGCCCACTAGCGGGCGCCGGTGCAGATACGCAGTATTTT. Protein sequence: CASSPLAGAGADTQYF.

This chain joins TRBV7-8 and TRBJ2-2; 9 bases agree with TRBD2. J was trimmed by 1 base and V by 5 bases; bases with no gene match: 5. The CDR3 runs to 16 residues. The V gene's germline CDR1 is SGHVS and CDR2 FQNEAQ. The CDR3 is CASSPELAGNTGELFF. Here the CDR3 DNA reads TGTGCCAGCAGCCCGGAACTAGCGGGGAACACCGGGGAGCTGTTTTTT. The whole variable domain, remainder taken from reference TRBV7-8 and TRBJ2-2, is GAGVSQSPRYKVAKRGQDVALRCDPISGHVSLFWYQQALGQGPEFLTYFQNEAQLDKSGLPSDRFFAERPEGSVSTLKIQRTQQEDSAVYLCASSPELAGNTGELFFGEGSRLTVL.

The V and J genes are TRBV7-9 and TRBJ2-7; D is perhaps TRBD1 (6 bases). Trimming took 5 bases from V and 6 from J, leaving 17 bases between them. CDR3 length: 14 residues. Germline lookup yields CDR1 SEHNR and CDR2 FQNEAQ (reference sequence). The CDR3 DNA reads TGTGCCAGCAGCCTAAGACAGGCCCCCAGCGAGCAGTACTTC. Its translation is CASSLRQAPSEQYF.

The DNA for the CDR3 is TGCGCCAGCGGCGACCGGGACACCAACACAGATACGCAGTATTTT. It specifies CASGDRDTNTDTQYF. The chain combines TRBV5-1 with TRBJ2-3, with a possible D match to TRBD1 (6 bases). Germline V gives CDR1 SGHRS, CDR2 YFSETQ. The CDR3 has 15 amino acids. V lost 7 bases and J lost 2, with 17 bases in between.

The chain links TRBV4-1 to TRBJ2-1, with 7 bases identical to TRBD1. The CDR3 totals 16 residues. Losses at the gene ends were 0 bases for V and 6 bases for J; bases not matched to a gene: 8. Germline CDR1 and CDR2: MGHRA and YSYEKL. The CDR3 DNA follows: TGCGCCAGCAGCCAAGATCATCTGGACAGGACCAATGAGCAGTTCTTC. It codes for CASSQDHLDRTNEQFF.

The V and J genes are TRBV2 and TRBJ2-7; 11 bases fit TRBD2. The CDR3 length is 14 residues. Germline CDR1 reads SNHLY; CDR2 reads FYNNEI. V gave up 7 bases and J gave up 5 bases; unmatched junction bases: 7. In DNA form, the CDR3 reads TGTGCCAGCAAGTTAGCGGGAGGGTTCCACGAGCAGTACTTC. Its translation is CASKLAGGFHEQYF.

This clonotype occurred a few times. The chain links TRBV2 to TRBJ1-1; no clear D. Germline CDR1 is SNHLY and CDR2 is FYNNEI. V was pared by 7 bases and J by 4 bases, with 13 bases between. The CDR3 runs 13 residues. The CDR3 spells CASNPPGTTEAFF. Here the CDR3 DNA reads TGTGCCAGCAATCCGCCGGGTACCACTGAAGCTTTCTTT.

V and J are TRBV5-1 and TRBJ2-7; D might be TRBD2 (7 bases). The CDR3 consists of 19 residues. Trimming pared 1 base from V and 0 bases from J, leaving 23 bases between. Germline loops: CDR1 SGHRS, CDR2 YFSETQ. CDR3 in DNA: TGCGCCAGCAGCTTGTCCTTGGGGGGGCCTGACTCCCCCTCCTACGAGCAGTACTTC. Protein product: CASSLSLGGPDSPSYEQYF.

A few counts support this clonotype. The CDR3 region has the DNA TGTGCCAGCAGCCCTCACCCCCTGACAGAGCACACTGAAGCTTTCTTT. It codes for CASSPHPLTEHTEAFF. This chain connects TRBV7-2 to TRBJ1-1; a weak D match, TRBD1 (5 bases). This CDR3 is 16 amino acids long. Trimming removed 5 bases at V and 3 bases at J, with 19 bases between. From germline, CDR1 is SGHTA and CDR2 FQGNSA. The full variable domain, rest sourced from reference TRBV7-2 and TRBJ1-1, is GAGVSQSPSNKVTEKGKDVELRCDPISGHTALYWYRQSLGQGLEFLIYFQGNSAPDKSGLPSDRFSAERTGGSVSTLTIQRTQQEDSAVYLCASSPHPLTEHTEAFFGQGTRLTVV.

The table lists this clonotype with a few counts. This sequence joins TRBV12-3 or TRBV12-4 and TRBJ2-5; tentatively, D is TRBD2 (6 bases). This CDR3 spans 12 amino acids. The V end was cut by 4 bases, the J end by 5 bases, with 8 bases between. The CDR3 DNA reads as TGTGCCAGCAGTTCAGGGAGGGAGACCCAGTACTTC. Protein: CASSSGRETQYF.

This clonotype showed up just a few times. The junction and the germline gene differ at one end; a read error may be behind it. The chain joins TRBV7-7 to TRBJ2-3; 9 bases align to TRBD2. CDR3 length equals 15 residues. Germline assignment: CDR1 SSHAT and CDR2 FNYEAQ (reference sequence). This CDR3 reads CASSLEREEEDTQYF. CDR3 bases: TGTGCTAGCAGCTTAGAGCGGGAGGAGGAAGATACGCAGTATTTT.